This T cell receptor beta chain was recovered during a study of CD8+ T cells in alopecia areata. On the study more broadly: Treated individuals took tofacitinib by mouth, 5 to 10 mg twice daily. Whole-study findings and limits: Scalp sequencing also captures normal skin's resident alphabeta T cells. Patients displayed less clarity in TCR sharing than mice, a finding possibly related to HLA.

RNA extraction and reverse transcription yielded cDNA as sequencing template. Method: immunoSEQ multiplex PCR; TCRdb's copy keeps in-frame clones and lacks some. The table includes about 150,000 clones, roughly 50% detected once. Remarks on this clone: Its matching antigen is unknown.

V lost 7 bases, J lost 0 bases, and 5 bases stayed unmatched. The CDR3 is 15 amino acids. CDR1 and CDR2 (germline): SQVTM, ANQGSEA. The researchers isolated CD4+ and CD8+ T cells from PBMCs by sorting. The TCR was taken from a human donor with alopecia areata. This chain uses TRBV29-1 with TRBJ2-2, with 10 positions matching TRBD2. Sample: CD4+ T cells sorted from blood. CDR3 in DNA: TGCAGCGCAAGGACTAGCGGTTCGAACACCGGGGAGCTGTTTTTT. Translating it yields CSARTSGSNTGELFF.